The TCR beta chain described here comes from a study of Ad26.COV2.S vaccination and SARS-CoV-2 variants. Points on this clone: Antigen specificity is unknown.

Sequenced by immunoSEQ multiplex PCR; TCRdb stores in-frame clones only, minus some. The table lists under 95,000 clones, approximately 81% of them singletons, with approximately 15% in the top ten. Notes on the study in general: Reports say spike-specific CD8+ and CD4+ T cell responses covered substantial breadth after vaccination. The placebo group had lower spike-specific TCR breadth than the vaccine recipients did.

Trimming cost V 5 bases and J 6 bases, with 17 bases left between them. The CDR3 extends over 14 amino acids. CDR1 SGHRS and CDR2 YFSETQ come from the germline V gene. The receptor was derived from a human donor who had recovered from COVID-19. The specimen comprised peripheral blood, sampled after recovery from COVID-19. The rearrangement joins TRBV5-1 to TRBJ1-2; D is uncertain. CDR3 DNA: TGCGCCAGCAGAGATATCTCGGGGTCCCATGGCTACACCTTC. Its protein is CASRDISGSHGYTF.